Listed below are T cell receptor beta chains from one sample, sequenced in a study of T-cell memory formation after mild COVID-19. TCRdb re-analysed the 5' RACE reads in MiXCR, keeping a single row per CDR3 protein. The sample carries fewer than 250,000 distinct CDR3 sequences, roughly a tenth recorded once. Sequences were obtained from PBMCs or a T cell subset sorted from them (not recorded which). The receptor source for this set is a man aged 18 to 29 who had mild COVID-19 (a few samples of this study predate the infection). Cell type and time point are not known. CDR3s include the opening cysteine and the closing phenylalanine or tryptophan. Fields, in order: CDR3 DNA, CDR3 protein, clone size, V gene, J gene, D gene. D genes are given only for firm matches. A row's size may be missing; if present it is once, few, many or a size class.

DNA: TGTGCCAGCAGTCCCGGAGCCCCAGATACGCAGTATTTT
CDR3: CASSPGAPDTQYF
size: few
V: TRBV6-5
J: TRBJ2-3
D: NA

DNA: TGTGCCAGCAGTTCCCGGTCCATTCCTGGCTACACCTTC
CDR3: CASSSRSIPGYTF
size: NA
V: TRBV6-5
J: TRBJ1-2
D: NA

DNA: TGTGCCAGCAGCCAAGAGGGGCAGGGTAATCAGCCCCAGCATTTT
CDR3: CASSQEGQGNQPQHF
size: NA
V: TRBV3-1
J: TRBJ1-5
D: NA

DNA: TGCGCCAGCAGCTTGGATCTGGGCACAGATACGCAGTATTTT
CDR3: CASSLDLGTDTQYF
size: NA
V: TRBV5-1
J: TRBJ2-3
D: NA

DNA: TGTGCCAGCAGCTTAAGTGGGGCCCAGGGGACCTACAATGAGCAGTTCTTC
CDR3: CASSLSGAQGTYNEQFF
size: few
V: TRBV7-3
J: TRBJ2-1
D: NA

DNA: TGTGCCAGCAGTTTTGGTCAGGGCAATTCACCCCTCCACTTT
CDR3: CASSFGQGNSPLHF
size: NA
V: TRBV28
J: TRBJ1-6
D: NA

DNA: TGTGCCAGCAGCCCACAAGGAACTAGCGGGGCCGATACGCAGTATTTT
CDR3: CASSPQGTSGADTQYF
size: NA
V: TRBV7-2
J: TRBJ2-3
D: TRBD2

DNA: TGTGCCAGCAGTTACCCCCACCGCGGGGATGAGCAGTTCTTC
CDR3: CASSYPHRGDEQFF
size: NA
V: TRBV6-2/TRBV6-3
J: TRBJ2-1
D: NA

DNA: TGTGCCAGCAGCGATACTCCGGGACAGGGGGCATCTGGCTACACCTTC
CDR3: CASSDTPGQGASGYTF
size: NA
V: TRBV4-2
J: TRBJ1-2
D: TRBD1

DNA: TGTGCCAGCAGCTTAACAGGTGGCTTTGGGGAGACCCAGTACTTC
CDR3: CASSLTGGFGETQYF
size: NA
V: TRBV7-2
J: TRBJ2-5
D: NA

DNA: TGTGCCAGCCTGGGGAGGGAAAGGGGGAATTCACCCCTCCACTTT
CDR3: CASLGRERGNSPLHF
size: NA
V: TRBV2
J: TRBJ1-6
D: NA

DNA: TGTGCCAGCAGCTTAGCACTAGCGGGGGGCACCGGGGAGCTGTTTTTT
CDR3: CASSLALAGGTGELFF
size: few
V: TRBV7-2
J: TRBJ2-2
D: TRBD2

DNA: TGTGCCATCAGTCAATCTAGCGGGGTCTCGGATACGCAGTATTTT
CDR3: CAISQSSGVSDTQYF
size: few
V: TRBV10-3
J: TRBJ2-3
D: TRBD2

DNA: TGTGCCAGCACTTTGTTCCAGGGTGGGAACTATGGCTACACCTTC
CDR3: CASTLFQGGNYGYTF
size: NA
V: TRBV12-3/TRBV12-4
J: TRBJ1-2
D: NA

DNA: TGCGCCAGCAGCCAAGAGTGGGCAGGGGGGTTAGAAAAACTGTTTTTT
CDR3: CASSQEWAGGLEKLFF
size: NA
V: TRBV4-3
J: TRBJ1-4
D: TRBD1

DNA: TGTGCCAGCAGCTTAGGGGGGCCCTACGAGCAGTACTTC
CDR3: CASSLGGPYEQYF
size: few
V: TRBV7-6
J: TRBJ2-7
D: NA

DNA: TGTGCCAGCAGCCAGGACCCGGGACACAGCTACGAGCAGTACTTC
CDR3: CASSQDPGHSYEQYF
size: NA
V: TRBV14
J: TRBJ2-7
D: NA

DNA: TGCAGCGTTGTCCGGGAGGCTGGAAACACCATATATTTT
CDR3: CSVVREAGNTIYF
size: NA
V: TRBV29-1
J: TRBJ1-3
D: NA

DNA: TGCGCCAGCAGTTGGGACGGTTTGGGGCCTTACGAGCAGTACTTC
CDR3: CASSWDGLGPYEQYF
size: few
V: TRBV5-1
J: TRBJ2-7
D: NA

DNA: TGTGCCAGCAGTGAAGCGAGGGGGTCAGATACGCAGTATTTT
CDR3: CASSEARGSDTQYF
size: few
V: TRBV6-1
J: TRBJ2-3
D: NA

DNA: TGTGCCAGCAGTTACCGGGGGGCCCAAGATACGCAGTATTTT
CDR3: CASSYRGAQDTQYF
size: few
V: TRBV6-6
J: TRBJ2-3
D: NA

DNA: TGTGCCAGCTCACCACGCGCAAGTCGTTCGGGGCAGGGAAATATGAACACTGAAGCTTTCTTT
CDR3: CASSPRASRSGQGNMNTEAFF
size: many
V: TRBV18
J: TRBJ1-1
D: NA

DNA: TGTGCCAGCAGTCCGCGGGACCAAGAGACCCAGTACTTC
CDR3: CASSPRDQETQYF
size: many
V: TRBV27
J: TRBJ2-5
D: NA

DNA: TGTGCCAGCAGTTACTCCGCAGCGGGGACAGATACGCAGTATTTT
CDR3: CASSYSAAGTDTQYF
size: NA
V: TRBV6-5
J: TRBJ2-3
D: TRBD2

DNA: TGTGCCAGCAGTGCACAGGGGGCGCGGACTGAAGCTTTCTTT
CDR3: CASSAQGARTEAFF
size: few
V: TRBV6-2/TRBV6-3
J: TRBJ1-1
D: TRBD1

DNA: TGTGCCAGCAGTTCTACAGGCTCGTCGAATCAGCCCCAGCATTTT
CDR3: CASSSTGSSNQPQHF
size: few
V: TRBV12-3/TRBV12-4
J: TRBJ1-5
D: NA

DNA: TGCGCCAGCAGCTTGAATTACGCAGGGCCGAGTTCACCCCTCCACTTT
CDR3: CASSLNYAGPSSPLHF
size: few
V: TRBV5-1
J: TRBJ1-6
D: NA

DNA: TGTGCCAGCAGCGCAACCGGGACAGTAGTTGCAGATACGCAGTATTTT
CDR3: CASSATGTVVADTQYF
size: NA
V: TRBV7-6
J: TRBJ2-3
D: TRBD1

DNA: TGTGCCAGCAGCTTGCTAGGGAGCTCCTACAATGAGCAGTTCTTC
CDR3: CASSLLGSSYNEQFF
size: many
V: TRBV5-5
J: TRBJ2-1
D: NA

DNA: TGTGCCAGCAGCCAAGAAAGGGGGCATAACGGAGGCCTCACAGATACGCAGTATTTT
CDR3: CASSQERGHNGGLTDTQYF
size: many
V: TRBV4-2
J: TRBJ2-3
D: TRBD1

DNA: TGTGCCAGCAGTCGGAAACAACACCAAGAGACCCAGTACTTC
CDR3: CASSRKQHQETQYF
size: NA
V: TRBV6-5
J: TRBJ2-5
D: NA

DNA: TGCGCCTCAACACAGGGGACTGGGGCCAACGTCCTGACTTTC
CDR3: CASTQGTGANVLTF
size: NA
V: TRBV10-3
J: TRBJ2-6
D: TRBD1

DNA: TGTGCCAGCAAACAAGACCGACATAGCAATCAGCCCCAGCATTTT
CDR3: CASKQDRHSNQPQHF
size: few
V: TRBV6-6
J: TRBJ1-5
D: NA

DNA: TGCGCCAGCAGCGAGGAGCGCGAGACCCAGTACTTC
CDR3: CASSEERETQYF
size: many
V: TRBV5-1
J: TRBJ2-5
D: NA

DNA: TGCGCCAGCAGCCAACGGGCCTTTTCCCCGGATACGCAGTATTTT
CDR3: CASSQRAFSPDTQYF
size: NA
V: TRBV4-1
J: TRBJ2-3
D: NA

DNA: TGCGCCACTGCACTCGGGACCAGCTTGTGGGAGCAGTTCTTC
CDR3: CATALGTSLWEQFF
size: few
V: TRBV4-1
J: TRBJ2-1
D: NA

DNA: TGTGCCAGCAGCTTGGTAGTCAGCGGAGGCCAAGAGACCCAGTACTTC
CDR3: CASSLVVSGGQETQYF
size: many
V: TRBV7-3
J: TRBJ2-5
D: NA

DNA: TGTGCCAGCTCACGACACGGCCGGGAGCTGTTTTTT
CDR3: CASSRHGRELFF
size: NA
V: TRBV18
J: TRBJ2-2
D: NA

DNA: TGTGCCAGCAGCTTAGCATGGGGGGCTGGGGAAAAACTGTTTTTT
CDR3: CASSLAWGAGEKLFF
size: NA
V: TRBV7-2
J: TRBJ1-4
D: NA

DNA: TGTGCTAGCAGCTCTGCGGTTGGTCAGCCCCAGCATTTT
CDR3: CASSSAVGQPQHF
size: NA
V: TRBV7-7
J: TRBJ1-5
D: NA

DNA: TGTGCCAGCAGCTTAAGAGGGACAGGGGTCACCGGGGAGCTGTTTTTT
CDR3: CASSLRGTGVTGELFF
size: few
V: TRBV7-3
J: TRBJ2-2
D: TRBD1

DNA: TGCGCCAGCAGCCTAACCCGGACAGTCTATGGCTACACCTTC
CDR3: CASSLTRTVYGYTF
size: NA
V: TRBV4-3
J: TRBJ1-2
D: NA

DNA: TGTGCCAGCAGTCCTACAGGGGCTGGTGGCTACACCTTC
CDR3: CASSPTGAGGYTF
size: many
V: TRBV12-3/TRBV12-4
J: TRBJ1-2
D: TRBD1

DNA: TGCAGTGCTAGACGGCGGGGCCCGAGCACTGAAGCTTTCTTT
CDR3: CSARRRGPSTEAFF
size: many
V: TRBV20-1
J: TRBJ1-1
D: NA